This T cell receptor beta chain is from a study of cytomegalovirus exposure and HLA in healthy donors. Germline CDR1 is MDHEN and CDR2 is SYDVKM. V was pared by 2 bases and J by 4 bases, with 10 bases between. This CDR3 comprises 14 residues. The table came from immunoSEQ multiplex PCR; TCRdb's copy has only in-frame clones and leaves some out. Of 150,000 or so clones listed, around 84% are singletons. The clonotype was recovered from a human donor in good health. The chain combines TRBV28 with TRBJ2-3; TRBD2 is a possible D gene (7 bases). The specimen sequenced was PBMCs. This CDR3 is CASSLGGGADTQYF. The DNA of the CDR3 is TGTGCCAGCAGTTTAGGGGGGGGCGCAGATACGCAGTATTTT.